This T cell receptor (beta chain) emerged from a study of blood T cell repertoires in COVID-19. For the study at large: Collection of acute and convalescent COVID-19 samples took place in the United States, Italy and Spain. The cDNA or gDNA used as material had been derived from T cells, B-cell-depleted T cells, or PBMCs.

In the original workflow: Counts of nucleated cells, estimated from reference gene primer amplification, were obtained. Method: immunoSEQ multiplex PCR; TCRdb's copy keeps in-frame clones and lacks some. V, J and clone size are those of that table, while D and trimming were read from the DNA. Seen here are approximately 270,000 clones, 75% to 90% observed once, and the top ten hold approximately 2.2%. This clone was picked up a small number of times. The CDR3 consists of 12 residues. In germline, CDR1 is SGHNT, CDR2 YENEEA. Trimming pared 2 bases from V and 6 bases from J, leaving 8 bases between. This rearrangement joins TRBV11-3 to TRBJ2-7; a possible D gene is TRBD2 (5 bases). This TCR came from a man over 45 with acute or convalescent COVID-19. What was sequenced was peripheral blood. Here the CDR3 DNA reads TGTGCCAGCAGCTTACCCGAGGGCGAGCAGTACTTC. This encodes CASSLPEGEQYF.